The rows below give T cell receptor beta chains drawn from one sample of a study of blood T cell repertoires in COVID-19. Sequencing used immunoSEQ multiplex PCR; TCRdb keeps in-frame clones, though not all of them. Of a few hundred thousand clones listed, 85% to 90% were seen once; the top ten hold about 1.7%. Sequencing input: PBMCs or T cells enriched from blood (not recorded which). Receptor source: a man aged 35 to 55 who had recovered from COVID-19. Each CDR3 is given with its conserved first and last residue. The D gene is left open where the match is weak. The size entry is marked missing in some rows and otherwise reads once, few, many or a size class.

J: TRBJ2-5
size: .
D: TRBD1
V: TRBV27
DNA: TGTGCCAGCAGTTTCCGGACAGGGGAAGAGACCCAGTACTTC
CDR3: CASSFRTGEETQYF

J: TRBJ1-2
size: .
D: .
V: TRBV10-1
DNA: TGCGCCAGCCAACCGCAGGGAAACTATGGCTACACCTTC
CDR3: CASQPQGNYGYTF

J: TRBJ1-1
size: .
D: .
V: TRBV19
DNA: TGTGCCAGTAGTATACAGAACACTGAAGCTTTCTTT
CDR3: CASSIQNTEAFF

J: TRBJ1-2
size: .
D: .
V: TRBV15
DNA: TGTGCCACCAGCCTGAAGGTGGGCGGCTACACCTTC
CDR3: CATSLKVGGYTF

J: TRBJ2-6
size: .
D: TRBD2
V: TRBV28
DNA: TGTGCCAGCCATTCCGGGACTAGTTTCTCTGGGGCCAACGTCCTGACTTTC
CDR3: CASHSGTSFSGANVLTF

J: TRBJ2-3
size: .
D: TRBD2
V: TRBV10-3
DNA: TGTGCCATCAGTGATCCTAGCGGGAGGACCGTAACAGATACGCAGTATTTT
CDR3: CAISDPSGRTVTDTQYF

J: TRBJ2-5
size: .
D: .
V: TRBV12-3/TRBV12-4
DNA: TGTGCCAGCAGTTTTGTCTCGGAAGAGACCCAGTACTTC
CDR3: CASSFVSEETQYF

J: TRBJ1-1
size: .
D: .
V: TRBV3-1/TRBV3-2
DNA: TGTGCCAGCAGCCAATTACAACAGAACACTGAAGCTTTCTTT
CDR3: CASSQLQQNTEAFF

J: TRBJ1-4
size: .
D: TRBD1
V: TRBV30
DNA: TGTGCCCGGGGCGCAGGGGGAACTGCAACTAATGAAAAACTGTTTTTT
CDR3: CARGAGGTATNEKLFF

J: TRBJ2-1
size: once
D: TRBD2
V: TRBV7-9
DNA: TGTGCCAGCAGCTTAGCGGGAGGGCCTTTCAATGAGCAGTTCTTC
CDR3: CASSLAGGPFNEQFF

J: TRBJ1-2
size: once
D: .
V: TRBV7-9
DNA: TGTGCCAGCAGCTCGGGAAGGGCTAATGGCTACACCTTC
CDR3: CASSSGRANGYTF

J: TRBJ2-7
size: .
D: .
V: TRBV9
DNA: TGTGCCAGCAGCGTAGGGGCCTCCCACTCCTACGAGCAGTACTTC
CDR3: CASSVGASHSYEQYF

J: TRBJ1-3
size: .
D: .
V: TRBV10-3
DNA: TGTGCCATCCGGCGGTCTGATGGTGGAAACACCATATATTTT
CDR3: CAIRRSDGGNTIYF

J: TRBJ2-1
size: .
D: TRBD1
V: TRBV27
DNA: TGTGCCAGCAGTCCCAGGACAGGGGTAGGGCCCTACAATGAGCAGTTCTTC
CDR3: CASSPRTGVGPYNEQFF

J: TRBJ2-3
size: .
D: .
V: TRBV29-1
DNA: TGCAGCGTTCCAAGCGGGAGCACAGATACGCAGTATTTT
CDR3: CSVPSGSTDTQYF

J: TRBJ2-7
size: .
D: TRBD1
V: TRBV7-7
DNA: TGTGCTAGCAGTTTAGGACAGGGGCGGGAGCAGTACTTC
CDR3: CASSLGQGREQYF

J: TRBJ1-2
size: .
D: .
V: TRBV6-5
DNA: TGTGCCAGCAGTTCACGACATGATGGCTACACCTTC
CDR3: CASSSRHDGYTF

J: TRBJ2-2
size: .
D: .
V: TRBV7-2
DNA: TGTGCCAGCAGCTTAGATCTGCTAGCCGGGGAGCTGTTTTTT
CDR3: CASSLDLLAGELFF